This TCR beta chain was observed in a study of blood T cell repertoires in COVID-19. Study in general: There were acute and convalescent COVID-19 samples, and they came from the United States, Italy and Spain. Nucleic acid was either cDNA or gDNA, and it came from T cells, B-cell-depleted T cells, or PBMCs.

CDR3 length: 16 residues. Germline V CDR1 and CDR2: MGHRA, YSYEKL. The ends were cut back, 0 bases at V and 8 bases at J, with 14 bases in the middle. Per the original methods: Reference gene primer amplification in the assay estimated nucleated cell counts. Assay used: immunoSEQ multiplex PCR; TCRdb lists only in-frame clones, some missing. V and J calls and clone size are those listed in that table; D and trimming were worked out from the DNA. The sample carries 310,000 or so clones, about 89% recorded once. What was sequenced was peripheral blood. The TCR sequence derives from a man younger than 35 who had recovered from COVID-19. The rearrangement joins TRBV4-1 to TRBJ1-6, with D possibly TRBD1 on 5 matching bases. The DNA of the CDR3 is TGCGCCAGCAGCCAAGATACAGGACTAGAGGATTCACCCCTCCACTTT. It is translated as CASSQDTGLEDSPLHF.